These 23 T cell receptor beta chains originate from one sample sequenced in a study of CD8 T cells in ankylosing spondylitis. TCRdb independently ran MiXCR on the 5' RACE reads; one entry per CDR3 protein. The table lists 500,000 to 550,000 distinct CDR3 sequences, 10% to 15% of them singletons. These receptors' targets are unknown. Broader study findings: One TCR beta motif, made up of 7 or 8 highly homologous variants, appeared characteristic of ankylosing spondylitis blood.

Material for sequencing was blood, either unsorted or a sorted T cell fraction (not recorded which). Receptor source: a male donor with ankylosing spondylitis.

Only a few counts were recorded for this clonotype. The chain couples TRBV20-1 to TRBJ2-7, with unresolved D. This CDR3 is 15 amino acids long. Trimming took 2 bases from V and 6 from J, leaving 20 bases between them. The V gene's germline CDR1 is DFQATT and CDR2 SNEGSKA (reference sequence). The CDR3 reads CSARHLQRASGEQYF. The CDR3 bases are TGCAGTGCTAGACACCTACAGAGAGCCTCCGGCGAGCAGTACTTC.

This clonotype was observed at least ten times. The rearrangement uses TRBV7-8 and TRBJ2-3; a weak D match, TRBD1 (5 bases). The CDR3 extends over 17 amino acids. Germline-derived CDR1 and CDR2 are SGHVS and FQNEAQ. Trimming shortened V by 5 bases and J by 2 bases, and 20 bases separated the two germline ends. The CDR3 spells CASSPQGGRQITDTQYF. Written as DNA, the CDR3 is TGTGCCAGCAGCCCCCAGGGTGGGCGGCAGATCACAGATACGCAGTATTTT.

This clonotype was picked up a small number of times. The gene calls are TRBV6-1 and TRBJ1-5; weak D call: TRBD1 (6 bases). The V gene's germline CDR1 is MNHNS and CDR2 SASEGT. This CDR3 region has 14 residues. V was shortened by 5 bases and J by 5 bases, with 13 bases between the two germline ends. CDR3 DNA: TGTGCCAGCAGTCAGGGGTTCGGGGATCAGCCCCAGCATTTT. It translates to CASSQGFGDQPQHF.

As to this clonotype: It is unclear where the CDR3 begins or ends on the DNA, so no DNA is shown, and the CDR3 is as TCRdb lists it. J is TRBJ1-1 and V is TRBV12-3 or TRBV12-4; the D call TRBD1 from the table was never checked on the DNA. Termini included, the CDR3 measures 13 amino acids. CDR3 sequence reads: CASSFLAGGKAFF.

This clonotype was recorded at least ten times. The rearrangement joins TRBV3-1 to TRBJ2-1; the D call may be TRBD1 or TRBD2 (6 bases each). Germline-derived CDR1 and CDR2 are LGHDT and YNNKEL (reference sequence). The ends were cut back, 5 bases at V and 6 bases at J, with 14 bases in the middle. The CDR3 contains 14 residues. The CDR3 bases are TGTGCCAGCAGCTCATCTGGAGGGGGCAATGAGCAGTTCTTC. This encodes CASSSSGGGNEQFF.

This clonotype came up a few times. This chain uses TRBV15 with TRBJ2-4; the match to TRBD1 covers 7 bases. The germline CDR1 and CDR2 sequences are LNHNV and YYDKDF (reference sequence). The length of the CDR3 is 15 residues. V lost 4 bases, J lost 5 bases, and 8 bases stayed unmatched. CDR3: CATSKAGTVQNIQYF. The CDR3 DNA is TGTGCCACCAGCAAAGCCGGGACAGTACAAAACATTCAGTACTTC.

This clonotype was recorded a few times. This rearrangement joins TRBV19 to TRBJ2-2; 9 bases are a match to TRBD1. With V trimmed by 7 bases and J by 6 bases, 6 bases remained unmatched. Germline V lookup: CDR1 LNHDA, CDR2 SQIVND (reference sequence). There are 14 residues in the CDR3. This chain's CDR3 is CASNGDRVAGELFF. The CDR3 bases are TGTGCCAGTAACGGGGACAGGGTCGCCGGGGAGCTGTTTTTT.

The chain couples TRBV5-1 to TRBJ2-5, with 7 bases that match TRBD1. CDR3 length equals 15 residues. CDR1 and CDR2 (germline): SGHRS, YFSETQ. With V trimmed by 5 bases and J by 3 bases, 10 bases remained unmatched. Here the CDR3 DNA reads TGCGCCAGCAGTCTGTTCCGGGGACAGAAAGAGACCCAGTACTTC. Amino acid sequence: CASSLFRGQKETQYF.

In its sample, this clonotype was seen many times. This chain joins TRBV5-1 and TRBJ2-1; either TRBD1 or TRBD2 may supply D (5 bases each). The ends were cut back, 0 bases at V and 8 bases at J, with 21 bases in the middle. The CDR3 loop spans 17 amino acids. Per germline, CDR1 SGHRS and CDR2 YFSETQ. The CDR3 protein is CASSLGGRQLSPYEQFF. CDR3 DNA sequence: TGCGCCAGCAGCTTGGGGGGGAGACAATTATCTCCCTATGAGCAGTTCTTC.

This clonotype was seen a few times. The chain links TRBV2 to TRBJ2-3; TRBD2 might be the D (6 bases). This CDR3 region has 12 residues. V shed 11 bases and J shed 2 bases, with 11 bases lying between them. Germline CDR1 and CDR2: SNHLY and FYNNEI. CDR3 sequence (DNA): TGTGCCGCCGGGGGACTCACAGATACGCAGTATTTT. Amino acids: CAAGGLTDTQYF. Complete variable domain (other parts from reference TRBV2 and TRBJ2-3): EPEVTQTPSHQVTQMGQEVILRCVPISNHLYFYWYRQILGQKVEFLVSFYNNEISEKSEIFDDQFSVERPDGSNFTLKIRSTKLEDSAMYFCAAGGLTDTQYFGPGTRLTVL.

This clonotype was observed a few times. In DNA, the CDR3 is TGTGCCAGCAGGCTCCGGGACAGCTCCTACAATGAGCAGTTCTTC. This encodes CASRLRDSSYNEQFF. This chain connects TRBV6-1 to TRBJ2-1; the match to TRBD1 covers 7 bases. The CDR3 sequence is 15 residues long. The ends lost 6 bases at V and 0 bases at J; junction bases unmatched: 5. CDR1 MNHNS and CDR2 SASEGT come from the germline V gene.

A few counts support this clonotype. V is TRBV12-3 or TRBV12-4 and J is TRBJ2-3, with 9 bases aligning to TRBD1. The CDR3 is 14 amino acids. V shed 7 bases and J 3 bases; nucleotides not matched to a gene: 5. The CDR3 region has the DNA TGTGCCAGCACCTGGACAGGGGATACAGATACGCAGTATTTT. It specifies CASTWTGDTDTQYF.

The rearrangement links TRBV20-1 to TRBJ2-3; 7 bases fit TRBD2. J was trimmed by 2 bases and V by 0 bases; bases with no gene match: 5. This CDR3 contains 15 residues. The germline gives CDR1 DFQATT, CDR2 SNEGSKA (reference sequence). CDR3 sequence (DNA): TGCAGTGCTAGAGAAGCGGGGATATACACAGATACGCAGTATTTT. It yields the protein CSAREAGIYTDTQYF.

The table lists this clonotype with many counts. The CDR3 here is CASSLEGTSGTDTQYF. As DNA, the CDR3 is TGCGCCAGCAGCTTGGAAGGGACTAGCGGCACAGATACGCAGTATTTT. The chain has TRBV5-1 and TRBJ2-3; 10 bases line up with TRBD2. This CDR3 has 16 residues. Germline-derived CDR1 and CDR2 are SGHRS and YFSETQ. Trimming at V came to 0 bases and at J to 1 base, leaving 2 bases not matched to a gene. The entire variable domain, with the rest obtained from reference TRBV5-1 and TRBJ2-3, is as follows: KAGVTQTPRYLIKTRGQQVTLSCSPISGHRSVSWYQQTPGQGLQFLFEYFSETQRNKGNFPGRFSGRQFSNSRSEMNVSTLELGDSALYLCASSLEGTSGTDTQYFGPGTRLTVL.

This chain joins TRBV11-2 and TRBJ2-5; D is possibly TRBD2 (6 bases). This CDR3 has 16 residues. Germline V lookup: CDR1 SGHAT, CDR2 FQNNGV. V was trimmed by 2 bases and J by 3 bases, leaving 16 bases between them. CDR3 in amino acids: CASSLSGYGGEETQYF. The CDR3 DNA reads TGTGCCAGCAGCTTATCGGGGTACGGGGGTGAAGAGACCCAGTACTTC.

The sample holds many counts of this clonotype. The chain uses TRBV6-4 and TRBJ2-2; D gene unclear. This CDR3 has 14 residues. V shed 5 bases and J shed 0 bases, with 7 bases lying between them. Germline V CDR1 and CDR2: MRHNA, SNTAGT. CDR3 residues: CASSKLANTGELFF. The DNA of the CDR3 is TGTGCCAGCAGTAAACTTGCGAACACCGGGGAGCTGTTTTTT.

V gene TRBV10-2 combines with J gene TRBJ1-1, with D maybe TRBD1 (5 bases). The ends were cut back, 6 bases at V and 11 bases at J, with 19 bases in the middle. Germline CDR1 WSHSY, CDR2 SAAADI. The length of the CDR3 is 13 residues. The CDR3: CASRTAGTTDAFF. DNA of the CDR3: TGCGCCAGCAGGACTGCAGGGACCACGGATGCTTTCTTT.

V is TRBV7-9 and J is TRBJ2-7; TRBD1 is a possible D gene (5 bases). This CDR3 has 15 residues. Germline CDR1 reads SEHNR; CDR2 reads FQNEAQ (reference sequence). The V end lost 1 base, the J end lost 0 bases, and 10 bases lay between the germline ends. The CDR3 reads CASSLGRQGSYEQYF. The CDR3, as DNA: TGTGCCAGCAGCTTAGGACGTCAGGGCTCCTACGAGCAGTACTTC.

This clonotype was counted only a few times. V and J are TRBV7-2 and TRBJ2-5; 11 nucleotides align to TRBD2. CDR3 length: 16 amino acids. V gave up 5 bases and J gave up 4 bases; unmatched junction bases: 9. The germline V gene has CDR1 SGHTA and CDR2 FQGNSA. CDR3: CASSVSGRAGGETQYF. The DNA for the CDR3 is TGTGCCAGCAGCGTTAGCGGGAGGGCCGGAGGAGAGACCCAGTACTTC.

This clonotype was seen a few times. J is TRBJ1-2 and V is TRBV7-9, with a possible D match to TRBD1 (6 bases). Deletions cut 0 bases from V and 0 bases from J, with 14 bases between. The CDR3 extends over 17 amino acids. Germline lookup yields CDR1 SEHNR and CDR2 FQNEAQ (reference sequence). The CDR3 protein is CASSLAGYGGPNYGYTF. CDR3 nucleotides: TGTGCCAGCAGCTTAGCCGGATACGGGGGGCCTAACTATGGCTACACCTTC.

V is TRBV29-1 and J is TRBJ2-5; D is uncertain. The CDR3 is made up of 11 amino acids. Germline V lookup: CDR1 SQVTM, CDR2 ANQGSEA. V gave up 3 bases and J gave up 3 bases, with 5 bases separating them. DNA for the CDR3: TGCAGCGTTGAGGCCAAAGAGACCCAGTACTTC. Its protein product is CSVEAKETQYF.

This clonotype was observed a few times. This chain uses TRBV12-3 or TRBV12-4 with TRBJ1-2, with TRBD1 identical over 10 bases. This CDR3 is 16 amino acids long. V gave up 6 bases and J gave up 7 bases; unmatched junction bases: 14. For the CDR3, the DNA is TGTGCCAGCAGCCGCGGCTCCGCGGACAGGGGGTTTGGCTACACCTTC. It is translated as CASSRGSADRGFGYTF.

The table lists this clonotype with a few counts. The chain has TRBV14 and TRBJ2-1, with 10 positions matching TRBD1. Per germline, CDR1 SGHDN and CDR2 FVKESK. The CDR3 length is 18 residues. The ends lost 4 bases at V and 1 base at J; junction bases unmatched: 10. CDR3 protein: CASSRWWGQGLSYNEQFF. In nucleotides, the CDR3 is TGTGCCAGCAGCCGCTGGTGGGGACAGGGGCTATCCTACAATGAGCAGTTCTTC.